This T cell receptor (beta chain) was sequenced in a study of graft-versus-host responses after intestinal transplantation. Generated by immunoSEQ multiplex PCR, the TCRdb table keeps only in-frame clones and is missing some. The table includes 9,500 to 10,000 clones, 94% detected once. The V gene lost 0 bases and the J gene lost 4 bases, with 16 bases spanning the gap. The germline CDR1 and CDR2 sequences are SGDLS and YYNGEE. The CDR3 spans 16 residues. Notes on this clone: Its antigen is unidentified.

General study points: Individuals carrying graft-donor T cell macrochimerism showed high graft-versus-host to host-versus-graft clonal ratios in allografts.

The sequencing used PBMCs, collected 8 days after intestinal transplant. V and J are TRBV9 and TRBJ1-1; TRBD1 is a possible D gene (6 bases). The source of this sequence is a human patient who received an intestinal transplant, so some T cells may come from the graft donor. CDR3 sequence: CASSVAGGLGITEAFF. CDR3 bases: TGTGCCAGCAGCGTAGCGGGGGGCTTGGGTATCACTGAAGCTTTCTTT.